This TCR beta chain is drawn from a study of STAT5B mutations in CD4+ large granular lymphocyte leukemia. Study results and caveats: CD4-sorted patient repertoires seemed more clonal than healthy CD4+ repertoires.

Germline V gene sequence: CDR1 SGDLS, CDR2 YYNGEE. V lost 3 bases and J 4 bases, leaving 14 bases between the germline ends. This CDR3 region has 15 residues. With regard to this clone: The antigen remains unidentified.

Original data processing: Productive clonotypes were detectable down to 2.59 x 10-5 frequency. The protocol was immunoSEQ multiplex PCR, while the TCRdb copy is restricted to in-frame clones and leaves out a portion. The D gene and trimming were derived from the DNA, and the V and J assignments and clone size from that table. The sample yields about 30,000 clones, less than 80% seen once. The clonotype comes from a human donor in good health. The rearrangement joins TRBV9 to TRBJ1-3; D is unresolved. Specimen: CD4+ T cells from blood buffy coats. CDR3 amino acids: CASSAIPRIGNTIYF. The CDR3 nucleotides read TGTGCCAGCAGCGCCATACCACGTATAGGAAACACCATATATTTT.